The present T cell receptor (delta chain) was sequenced within a study of Vδ1+ human thymocytes. General observations from the study: Thymic TRG and TRD repertoires appeared highly polyclonal.

Extracted RNA was reverse transcribed into cDNA. Pooled V-gene forward primers with one constant-region reverse primer generated the CDR3 amplicons by multiplex PCR. TCRdb ran CATT on the multiplex PCR reads. The sample lists over 45,000 delta-chain clones, about 15% occurring once. After removal of 0 bases from V and 0 bases from J, the junction contained 19 bases not matched to a gene. Germline V lookup: CDR1 TSWWSYY, CDR2 QGS. This CDR3 spans 22 amino acids. This clone appeared a few times. Its antigen is as yet unknown. This receptor was obtained from a girl under two years old who had congenital heart surgery. This chain joins TRDV1 and TRDJ1; 10 positions agree with TRDD3. Sequencing used Vdelta1+ gamma-delta thymocytes from the thymus. The subset is: FACS-sorted CD3+ TCRalphabeta- TCRVdelta1+ TCRVdelta2- thymocytes. The chain's CDR3 is CALGELQDSPPYWGMYTDKLIF. Here the CDR3 DNA reads TGTGCTCTTGGGGAACTACAGGACTCCCCCCCCTACTGGGGGATGTACACCGATAAACTCATCTTT.